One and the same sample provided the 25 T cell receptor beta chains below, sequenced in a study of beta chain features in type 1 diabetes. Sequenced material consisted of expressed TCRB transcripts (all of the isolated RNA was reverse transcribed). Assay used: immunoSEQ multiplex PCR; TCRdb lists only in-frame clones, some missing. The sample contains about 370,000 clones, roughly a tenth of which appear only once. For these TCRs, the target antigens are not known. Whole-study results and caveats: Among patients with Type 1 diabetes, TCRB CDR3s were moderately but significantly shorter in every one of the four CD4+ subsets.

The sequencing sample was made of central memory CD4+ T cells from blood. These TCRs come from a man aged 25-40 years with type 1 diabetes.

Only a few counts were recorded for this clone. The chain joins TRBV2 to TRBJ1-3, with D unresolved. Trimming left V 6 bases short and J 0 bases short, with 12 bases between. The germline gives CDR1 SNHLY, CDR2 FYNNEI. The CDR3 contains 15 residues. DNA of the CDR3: TGTGCCAGCAGCATCGCCACCGGCTCTGGAAACACCATATATTTT. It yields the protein CASSIATGSGNTIYF.

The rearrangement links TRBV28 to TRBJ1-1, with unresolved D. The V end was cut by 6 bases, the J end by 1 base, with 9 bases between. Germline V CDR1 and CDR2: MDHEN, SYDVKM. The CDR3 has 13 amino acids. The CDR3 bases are TGTGCCAGCAGGGACTTGGGGAACACTGAAGCTTTCTTT. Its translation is CASRDLGNTEAFF.

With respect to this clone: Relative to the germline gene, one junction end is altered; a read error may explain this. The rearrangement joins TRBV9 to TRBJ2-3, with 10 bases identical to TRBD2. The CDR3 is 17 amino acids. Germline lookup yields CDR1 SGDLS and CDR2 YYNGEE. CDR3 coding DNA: TGTGCCAGCAGCGTAGGGGCTAGCGGGAGAGGAACAGATACGCAGTGTTTT. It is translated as CASSVGASGRGTDTQCF.

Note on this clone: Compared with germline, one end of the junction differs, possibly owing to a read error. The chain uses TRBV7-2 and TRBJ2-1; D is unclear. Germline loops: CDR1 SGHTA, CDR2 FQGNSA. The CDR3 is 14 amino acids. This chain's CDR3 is CASGLSERLGGQFF. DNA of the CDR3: TGTGCCAGCGGCTTATCCGAGCGCCTAGGTGGGCAGTTCTTC.

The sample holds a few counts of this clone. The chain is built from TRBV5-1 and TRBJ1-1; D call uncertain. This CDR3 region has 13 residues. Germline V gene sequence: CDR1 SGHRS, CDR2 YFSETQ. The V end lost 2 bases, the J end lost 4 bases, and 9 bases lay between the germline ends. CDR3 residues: CASSFAGLTEAFF. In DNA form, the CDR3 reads TGCGCCAGCAGCTTCGCTGGGCTCACTGAAGCTTTCTTT.

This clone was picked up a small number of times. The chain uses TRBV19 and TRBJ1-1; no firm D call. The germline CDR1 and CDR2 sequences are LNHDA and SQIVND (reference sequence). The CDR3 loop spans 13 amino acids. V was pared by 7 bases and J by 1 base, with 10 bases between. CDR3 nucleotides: TGTGCCAGTATGTGGGAGAGGAACACTGAAGCTTTCTTT. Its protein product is CASMWERNTEAFF.

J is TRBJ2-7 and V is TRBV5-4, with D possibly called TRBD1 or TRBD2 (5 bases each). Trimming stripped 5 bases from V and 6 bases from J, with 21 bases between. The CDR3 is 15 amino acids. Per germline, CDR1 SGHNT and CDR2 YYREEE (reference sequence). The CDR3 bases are TGTGCCAGCAGTAATCGAGGGGTTCTACGGAGCGAGCAGTACTTC. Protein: CASSNRGVLRSEQYF.

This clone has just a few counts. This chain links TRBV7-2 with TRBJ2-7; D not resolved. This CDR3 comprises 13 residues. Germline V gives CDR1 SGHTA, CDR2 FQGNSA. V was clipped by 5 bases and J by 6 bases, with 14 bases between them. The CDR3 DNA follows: TGTGCCAGCAGCCAAGATTTTGATTCCGAGCAGTACTTC. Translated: CASSQDFDSEQYF.

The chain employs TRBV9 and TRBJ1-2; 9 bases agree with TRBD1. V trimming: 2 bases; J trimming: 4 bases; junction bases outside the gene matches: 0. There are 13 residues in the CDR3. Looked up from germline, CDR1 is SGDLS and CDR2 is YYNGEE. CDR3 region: CASSVDRGYGYTF. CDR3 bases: TGTGCCAGCAGCGTGGACAGGGGCTATGGCTACACCTTC.

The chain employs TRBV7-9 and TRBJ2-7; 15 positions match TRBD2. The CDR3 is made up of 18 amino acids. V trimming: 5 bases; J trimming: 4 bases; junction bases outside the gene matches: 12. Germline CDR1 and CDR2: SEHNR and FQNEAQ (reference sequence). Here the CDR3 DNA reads TGTGCCAGCAGCCCTGGGACTAGCGGGAGGAGAGTGGGTTACGAGCAGTACTTC. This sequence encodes CASSPGTSGRRVGYEQYF.

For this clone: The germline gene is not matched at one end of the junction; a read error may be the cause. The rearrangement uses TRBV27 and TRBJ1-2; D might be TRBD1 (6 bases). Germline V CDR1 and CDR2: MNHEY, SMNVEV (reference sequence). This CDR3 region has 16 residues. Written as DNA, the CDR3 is TGTGCCAGCCGTTTACAAGGGGGGGCAGCAGACTATGGCTACACCTTC. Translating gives CASRLQGGAADYGYTF.

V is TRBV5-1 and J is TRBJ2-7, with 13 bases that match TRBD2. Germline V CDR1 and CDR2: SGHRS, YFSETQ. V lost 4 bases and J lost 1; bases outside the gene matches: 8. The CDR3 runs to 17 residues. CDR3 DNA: TGCGCCAGCAGCCCGGGGACTAGCGGGATGAGGTCCTACGAGCAGTACTTC. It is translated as CASSPGTSGMRSYEQYF.

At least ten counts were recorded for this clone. The chain's CDR3 is CASSISRGQSDTQYF. For the CDR3, the DNA is TGCGCCAGCTCTATCAGCCGGGGTCAATCAGATACGCAGTATTTT. V gene TRBV23-1 combines with J gene TRBJ2-3; tentatively, D is TRBD2 (5 bases). TRBV23-1 is an ORF, with its function uncertain. The CDR3 sequence is 15 residues long. The V and J ends lost 8 bases and 4 bases respectively, with 19 bases between them.

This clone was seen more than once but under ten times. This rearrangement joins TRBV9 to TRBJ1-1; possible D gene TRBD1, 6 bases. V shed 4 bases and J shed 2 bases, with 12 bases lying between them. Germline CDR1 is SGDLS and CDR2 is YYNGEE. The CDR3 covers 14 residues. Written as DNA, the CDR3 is TGTGCCAGCAGCCCCTCAGGGGATAACACTGAAGCTTTCTTT. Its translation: CASSPSGDNTEAFF.

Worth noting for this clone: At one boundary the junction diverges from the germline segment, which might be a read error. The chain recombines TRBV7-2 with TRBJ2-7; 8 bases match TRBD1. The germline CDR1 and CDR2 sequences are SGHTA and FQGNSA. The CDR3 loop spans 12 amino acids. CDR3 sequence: CASSFGQGRKGF. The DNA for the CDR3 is TGTGCCAGCAGCTTTGGACAGGGCCGTAAGGGCTTC. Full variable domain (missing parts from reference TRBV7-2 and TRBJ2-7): GAGVSQSPSNKVTEKGKDVELRCDPISGHTALYWYRQSLGQGLEFLIYFQGNSAPDKSGLPSDRFSAERTGGSVSTLTIQRTQQEDSAVYLCASSFGQGRKGFGPGTRLTVT.

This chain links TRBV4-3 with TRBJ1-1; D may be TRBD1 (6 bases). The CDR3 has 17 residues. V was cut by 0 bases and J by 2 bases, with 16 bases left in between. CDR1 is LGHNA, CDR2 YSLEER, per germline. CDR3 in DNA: TGCGCCAGCAGCCAAGAAGTCGGGTCGGGGGGCAACACTGAAGCTTTCTTT. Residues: CASSQEVGSGGNTEAFF.

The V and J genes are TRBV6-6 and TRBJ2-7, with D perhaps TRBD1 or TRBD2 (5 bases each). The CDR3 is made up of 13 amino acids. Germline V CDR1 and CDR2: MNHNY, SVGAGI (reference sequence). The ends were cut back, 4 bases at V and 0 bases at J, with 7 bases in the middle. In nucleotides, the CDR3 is TGTGCCAGCAGTTGGGACGGCTCCTACGAGCAGTACTTC. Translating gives CASSWDGSYEQYF.

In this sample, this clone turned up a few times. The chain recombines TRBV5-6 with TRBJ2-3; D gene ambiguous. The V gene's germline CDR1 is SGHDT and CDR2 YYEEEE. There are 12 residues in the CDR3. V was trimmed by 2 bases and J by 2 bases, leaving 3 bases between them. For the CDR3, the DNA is TGTGCCAGCAGCTTCTACACAGATACGCAGTATTTT. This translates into CASSFYTDTQYF.

CDR3 DNA sequence: TGTGCCTGGACTCAGGGGACTTTATATCAGCAGTACTTC. Encoded protein: CAWTQGTLYQQYF. The gene calls are TRBV30 and TRBJ2-7; either TRBD1 or TRBD2 may fit D (6 bases each). The CDR3 is 13 residues long. Per germline, CDR1 GTSNPN and CDR2 SVGIG (reference sequence). The V gene lost 4 bases and the J gene lost 8 bases, with 18 bases spanning the gap.

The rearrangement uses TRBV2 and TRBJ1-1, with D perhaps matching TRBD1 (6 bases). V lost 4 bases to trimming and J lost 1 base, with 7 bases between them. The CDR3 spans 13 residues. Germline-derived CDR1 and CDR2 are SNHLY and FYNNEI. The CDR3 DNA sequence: TGTGCCAGCAGTGCGGACAGGAACACTGAAGCTTTCTTT. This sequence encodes CASSADRNTEAFF.

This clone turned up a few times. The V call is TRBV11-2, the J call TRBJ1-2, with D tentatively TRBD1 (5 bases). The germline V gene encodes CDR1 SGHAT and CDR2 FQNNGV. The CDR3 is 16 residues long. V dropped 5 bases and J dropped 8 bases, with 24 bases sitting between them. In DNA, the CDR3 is TGTGCCAGCAGCCTAACAACCGGGACGACGAAGGGGGGCTACACCTTC. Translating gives CASSLTTGTTKGGYTF.

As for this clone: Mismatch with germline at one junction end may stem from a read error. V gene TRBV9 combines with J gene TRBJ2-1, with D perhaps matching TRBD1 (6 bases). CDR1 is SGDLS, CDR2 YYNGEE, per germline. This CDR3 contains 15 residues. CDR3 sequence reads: CASSSGQTPYNEQFF. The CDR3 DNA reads TGCGCCAGCAGCTCAGGACAGACCCCATACAATGAGCAGTTCTTC.

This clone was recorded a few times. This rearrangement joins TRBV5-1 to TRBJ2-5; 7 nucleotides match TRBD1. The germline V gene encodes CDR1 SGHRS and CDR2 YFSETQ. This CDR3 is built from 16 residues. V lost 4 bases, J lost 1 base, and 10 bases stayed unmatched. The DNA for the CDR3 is TGCGCCAGCAGCAGCGCCCCCGCAGGGGGCCAAGAGACCCAGTACTTC. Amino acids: CASSSAPAGGQETQYF.

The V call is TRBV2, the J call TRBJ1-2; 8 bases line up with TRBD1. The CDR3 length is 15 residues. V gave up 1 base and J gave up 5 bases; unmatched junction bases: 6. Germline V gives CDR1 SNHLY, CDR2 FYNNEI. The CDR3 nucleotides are TGTGCCAGCAGTGAAGGGCCAGGGGGCCCGTATGGCTACACCTTC. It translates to CASSEGPGGPYGYTF.

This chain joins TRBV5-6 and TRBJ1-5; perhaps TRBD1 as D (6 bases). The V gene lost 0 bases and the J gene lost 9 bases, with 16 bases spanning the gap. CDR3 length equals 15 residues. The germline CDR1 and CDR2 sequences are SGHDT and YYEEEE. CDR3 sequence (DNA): TGTGCCAGCAGCTTGGGGGGGCACCCTTGGAGGCCCCAGCATTTT. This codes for CASSLGGHPWRPQHF. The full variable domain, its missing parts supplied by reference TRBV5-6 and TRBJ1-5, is DAGVTQSPTHLIKTRGQQVTLRCSPKSGHDTVSWYQQALGQGPQFIFQYYEEEERQRGNFPDRFSGHQFPNYSSELNVNALLLGDSALYLCASSLGGHPWRPQHFGDGTRLSIL.